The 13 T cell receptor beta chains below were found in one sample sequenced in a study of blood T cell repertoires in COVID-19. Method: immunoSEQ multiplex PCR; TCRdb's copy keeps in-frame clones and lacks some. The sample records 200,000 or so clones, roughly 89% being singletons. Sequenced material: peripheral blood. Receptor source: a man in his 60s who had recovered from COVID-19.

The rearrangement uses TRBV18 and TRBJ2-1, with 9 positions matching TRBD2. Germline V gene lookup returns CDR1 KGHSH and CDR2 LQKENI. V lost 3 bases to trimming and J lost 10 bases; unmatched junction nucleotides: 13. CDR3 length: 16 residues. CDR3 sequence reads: CASSPLAGIQFREQFF. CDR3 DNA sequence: TGTGCCAGCTCACCTCTAGCGGGGATACAATTCAGGGAGCAGTTCTTC.

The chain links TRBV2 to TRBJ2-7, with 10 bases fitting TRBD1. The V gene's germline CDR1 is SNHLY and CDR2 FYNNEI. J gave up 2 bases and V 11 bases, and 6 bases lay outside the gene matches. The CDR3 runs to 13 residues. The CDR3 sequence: CAGTGTGAYEQYF. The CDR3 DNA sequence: TGTGCCGGTACCGGGACAGGGGCCTACGAGCAGTACTTC.

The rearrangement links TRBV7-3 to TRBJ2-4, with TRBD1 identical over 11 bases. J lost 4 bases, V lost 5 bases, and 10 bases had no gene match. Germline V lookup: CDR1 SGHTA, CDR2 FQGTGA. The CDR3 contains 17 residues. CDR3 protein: CASSPTGQGGKKNIQYF. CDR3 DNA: TGTGCCAGCAGCCCGACGGGACAGGGGGGCAAAAAAAACATTCAGTACTTC.

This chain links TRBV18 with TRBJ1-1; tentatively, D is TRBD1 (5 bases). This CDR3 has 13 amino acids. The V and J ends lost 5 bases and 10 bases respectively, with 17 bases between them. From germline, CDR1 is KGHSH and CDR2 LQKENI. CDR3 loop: CASSLQGGRRAFF. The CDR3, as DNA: TGTGCCAGCTCATTGCAGGGTGGGCGTAGAGCTTTCTTT.

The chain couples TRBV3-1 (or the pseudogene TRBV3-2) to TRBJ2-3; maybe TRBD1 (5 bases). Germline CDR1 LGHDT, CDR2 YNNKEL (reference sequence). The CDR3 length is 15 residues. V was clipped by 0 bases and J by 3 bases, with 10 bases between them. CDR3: CASSQEGPGTDTQYF. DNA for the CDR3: TGTGCCAGCAGCCAAGAAGGACCAGGGACAGATACGCAGTATTTT.

DNA of the CDR3: TGTGCCAGCAGCGGGGGACAGGGGCGCGGCACTGAAGCTTTCTTT. Amino acid sequence: CASSGGQGRGTEAFF. This chain uses TRBV5-6 with TRBJ1-1, with 10 bases fitting TRBD1. The ends lost 4 bases at V and 4 bases at J; junction bases unmatched: 7. Per germline, CDR1 SGHDT and CDR2 YYEEEE. The CDR3 length is 15 residues.

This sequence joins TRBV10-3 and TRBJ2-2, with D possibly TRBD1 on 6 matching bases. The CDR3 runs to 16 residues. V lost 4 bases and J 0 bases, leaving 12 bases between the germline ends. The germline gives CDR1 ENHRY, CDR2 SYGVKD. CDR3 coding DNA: TGTGCCATCAGTGCATCGGGACAAACGAACACCGGGGAGCTGTTTTTT. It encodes CAISASGQTNTGELFF.

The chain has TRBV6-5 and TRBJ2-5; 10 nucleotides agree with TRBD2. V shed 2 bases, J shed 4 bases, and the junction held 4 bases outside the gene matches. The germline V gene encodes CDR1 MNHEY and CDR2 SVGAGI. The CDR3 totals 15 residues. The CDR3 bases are TGTGCCAGCAGTTACGAAGCGGGGGGGCGAGAGACCCAGTACTTC. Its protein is CASSYEAGGRETQYF.

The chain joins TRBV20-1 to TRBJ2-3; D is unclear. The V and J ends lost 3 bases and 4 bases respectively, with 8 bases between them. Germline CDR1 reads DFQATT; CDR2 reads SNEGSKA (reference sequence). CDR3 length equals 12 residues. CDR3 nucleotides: TGCAGTGCTAGTCGCGGAGCAGATACGCAGTATTTT. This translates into CSASRGADTQYF.

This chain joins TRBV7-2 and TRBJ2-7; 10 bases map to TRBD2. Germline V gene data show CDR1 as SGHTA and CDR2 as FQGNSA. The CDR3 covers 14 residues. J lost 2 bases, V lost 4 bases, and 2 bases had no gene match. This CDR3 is CASSYLAGAYEQYF. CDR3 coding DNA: TGTGCCAGCAGCTATCTAGCGGGAGCCTACGAGCAGTACTTC.

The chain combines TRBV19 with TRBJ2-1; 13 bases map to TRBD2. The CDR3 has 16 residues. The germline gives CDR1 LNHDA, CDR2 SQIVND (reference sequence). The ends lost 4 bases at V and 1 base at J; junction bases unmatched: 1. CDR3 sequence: CASSRTSGSSYNEQFF. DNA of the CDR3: TGTGCCAGTAGTAGGACTAGCGGGAGTTCCTACAATGAGCAGTTCTTC.

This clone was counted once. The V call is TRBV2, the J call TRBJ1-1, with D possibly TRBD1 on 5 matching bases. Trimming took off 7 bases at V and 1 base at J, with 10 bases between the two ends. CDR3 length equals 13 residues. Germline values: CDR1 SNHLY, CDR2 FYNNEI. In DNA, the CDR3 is TGTGCCAGCACCACGACAGCGAACACTGAAGCTTTCTTT. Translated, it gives CASTTTANTEAFF.

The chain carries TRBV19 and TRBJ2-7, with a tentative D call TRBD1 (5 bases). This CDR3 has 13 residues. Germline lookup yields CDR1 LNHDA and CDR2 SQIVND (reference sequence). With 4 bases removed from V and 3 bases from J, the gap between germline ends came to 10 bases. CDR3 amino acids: CASSTGFGYEQYF. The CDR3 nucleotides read TGTGCCAGTAGTACAGGGTTCGGCTACGAGCAGTACTTC.